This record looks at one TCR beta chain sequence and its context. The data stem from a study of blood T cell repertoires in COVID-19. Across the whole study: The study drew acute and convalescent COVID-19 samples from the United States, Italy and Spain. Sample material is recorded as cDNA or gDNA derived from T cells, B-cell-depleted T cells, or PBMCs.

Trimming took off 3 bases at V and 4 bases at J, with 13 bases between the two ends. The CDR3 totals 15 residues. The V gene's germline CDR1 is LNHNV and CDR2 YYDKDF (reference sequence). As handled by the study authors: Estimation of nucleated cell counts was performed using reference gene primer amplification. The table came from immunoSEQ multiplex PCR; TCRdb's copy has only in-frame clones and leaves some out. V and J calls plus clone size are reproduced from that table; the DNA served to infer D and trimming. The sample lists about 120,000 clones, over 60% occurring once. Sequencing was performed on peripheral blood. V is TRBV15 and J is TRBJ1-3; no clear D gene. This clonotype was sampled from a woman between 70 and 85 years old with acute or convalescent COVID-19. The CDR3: CATSRPGENGNTIYF. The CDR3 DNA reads TGTGCCACCAGCAGGCCCGGAGAGAACGGAAACACCATATATTTT.